Below are 19 T cell receptor beta chains sequenced from a single sample in a study of cytomegalovirus exposure and HLA in healthy donors (dated by TCRdb to 2015 to 2018). The library was produced with the immunoSEQ multiplex PCR assay. For the multiplex PCR, a mixture combining 60 forward primers for TCR Vbeta segments and 13 reverse primers for TCR Jbeta segments was used. In TCRdb, the immuneACCESS table is reduced to in-frame sequences with V and J assigned. These tables do not hold every clone; where another copy was compared, an unresolved V gene accounts for under half, and the others remain unexplained. The sample table lists some 120,000 clones, around 80% of them with a count of one. The ten top clones hold under 13% of the sample. The source material was PBMCs. These receptors all come from a man younger than 40 in good health and CMV-seropositive.

The rearrangement uses TRBV9 and TRBJ2-3, with D possibly matching TRBD2 (5 bases). The CDR3 covers 12 residues. Germline V CDR1 and CDR2: SGDLS, YYNGEE. The germline V and J ends were trimmed by 3 bases and 7 bases, with 9 bases remaining between them. Written as DNA, the CDR3 is TGTGCCAGCAGCGGACTAAGTTATACGCAGTATTTT. This translates into CASSGLSYTQYF.

The genes are TRBV4-3 and TRBJ2-3; 10 bases align to TRBD2. The CDR3 extends over 17 amino acids. V lost 1 base and J lost 2; bases outside the gene matches: 6. Per the germline V gene, CDR1 is LGHNA and CDR2 is YSLEER. This chain's CDR3 is CASSQVSGRGDTDTQYF. The CDR3 DNA is TGCGCCAGCAGCCAAGTAAGCGGGAGGGGTGACACAGATACGCAGTATTTT.

This clone has just a few counts. The rearrangement joins TRBV2 to TRBJ1-3, with 8 bases matching TRBD1. The CDR3 loop spans 15 amino acids. Trimming removed 6 bases from V and 3 bases from J; junction bases left unmatched: 7. The V gene's germline CDR1 is SNHLY and CDR2 FYNNEI. CDR3 nucleotide sequence: TGTGCCAGCAGCCGTTGGACAGGGAGTGGAAACACCATATATTTT. It specifies CASSRWTGSGNTIYF.

This clone has just a few counts. The V call is TRBV7-2, the J call TRBJ2-1; 13 positions match TRBD2. The CDR3 totals 15 residues. The junction had 3 bases not matched to a gene; V was cut back by 1 base and J by 9 bases. Looked up from germline, CDR1 is SGHTA and CDR2 is FQGNSA. CDR3 in amino acids: CASSLVRLAGGEQFF. The DNA of the CDR3 is TGTGCCAGCAGCTTAGTGCGACTAGCGGGAGGTGAGCAGTTCTTC.

This chain joins TRBV7-2 and TRBJ1-2; 9 bases agree with TRBD1. Germline-derived CDR1 and CDR2 are SGHTA and FQGNSA. V lost 5 bases to trimming and J lost 8 bases; unmatched junction nucleotides: 12. The CDR3 is 15 residues long. The CDR3, as DNA: TGTGCCAGCAGCGACACAGGGGGCCTCGGGAAGGGCTACACCTTC. It codes for CASSDTGGLGKGYTF.

This clone has a single count. This chain links TRBV30 with TRBJ2-1, with 8 bases identical to TRBD2. The CDR3 is 14 amino acids. V dropped 3 bases and J dropped 6; count of bases not matched to a gene: 7. Germline lookup yields CDR1 GTSNPN and CDR2 SVGIG (reference sequence). CDR3 loop: CAWSDGGGGNEQFF. CDR3 DNA: TGTGCCTGGAGCGACGGGGGGGGTGGCAATGAGCAGTTCTTC.

The chain uses TRBV5-1 and TRBJ2-6; the D gene is possibly TRBD1 (5 bases). Germline-derived CDR1 and CDR2 are SGHRS and YFSETQ. Trimming stripped 2 bases from V and 2 bases from J, with 8 bases between. There are 15 residues in the CDR3. The CDR3 DNA reads as TGCGCCAGCAGCTTCCGCAGGGCTGGGGCCAACGTCCTGACTTTC. This translates into CASSFRRAGANVLTF. The full variable domain, with the rest looked up from reference TRBV5-1 and TRBJ2-6, is KAGVTQTPRYLIKTRGQQVTLSCSPISGHRSVSWYQQTPGQGLQFLFEYFSETQRNKGNFPGRFSGRQFSNSRSEMNVSTLELGDSALYLCASSFRRAGANVLTFGAGSRLTVL.

The chain is built from TRBV19 and TRBJ1-5; a possible D gene is TRBD1 (5 bases). Germline CDR1 and CDR2: LNHDA and SQIVND (reference sequence). CDR3 size: 18 residues. Trimming shortened V by 3 bases and J by 1 base, and 19 bases separated the two germline ends. CDR3 in DNA: TGTGCCAGTAGTATGGATGTGGCGTGGGCAGGGAGCAATCAGCCCCAGCATTTT. Its translation is CASSMDVAWAGSNQPQHF.

The V call is TRBV27, the J call TRBJ2-1, with 11 bases that match TRBD2. The CDR3 is 16 residues long. The junction had 8 bases not matched to a gene; V was cut back by 4 bases and J by 6 bases. Per germline, CDR1 MNHEY and CDR2 SMNVEV (reference sequence). The CDR3 bases are TGTGCCAGCAGTTCCGTTAGCGGGAGGGGTCCCAATGAGCAGTTCTTC. Translation: CASSSVSGRGPNEQFF.

This clone was detected only once. The chain uses TRBV27 and TRBJ1-5; D ambiguous. The V gene's germline CDR1 is MNHEY and CDR2 SMNVEV (reference sequence). Trimming removed 6 bases from V and 7 bases from J, with 13 bases in between. The CDR3 spans 13 residues. CDR3 in DNA: TGTGCCAGCAGCCGAGGGCTGTGGCAGCCCCAGCATTTT. Translating gives CASSRGLWQPQHF.

This chain joins TRBV6-5 and TRBJ1-1; possibly TRBD1 for D (6 bases). This CDR3 comprises 14 residues. The germline V gene encodes CDR1 MNHEY and CDR2 SVGAGI. V was shortened by 10 bases and J by 1 base, with 16 bases between the two germline ends. For the CDR3, the DNA is TGTGCCATCCGTCCGGGACACAAGAACACTGAAGCTTTCTTT. This sequence encodes CAIRPGHKNTEAFF.

This chain links TRBV18 with TRBJ1-2; 8 bases are shared with TRBD1. This CDR3 comprises 20 residues. CDR1 and CDR2 (germline): KGHSH, LQKENI. The V and J ends lost 2 bases and 0 bases, in that order; junction bases with no gene match: 17. In DNA form, the CDR3 reads TGTGCCAGCTCACCAAGGCCGTGGCAGGGGGCTGCCCGAACTAACTATGGCTACACCTTC. Translated, it gives CASSPRPWQGAARTNYGYTF.

The CDR3 nucleotides read TGTGCCAGCAGCGTAGTGGGACATTCGGAAGCTTTCTTT. Amino acids: CASSVVGHSEAFF. The chain carries TRBV5-5 and TRBJ1-1; tentatively, D is TRBD1 (6 bases). The CDR3 totals 13 residues. Germline CDR1 is SGHKS and CDR2 is YYEKEE (reference sequence). V dropped 4 bases and J dropped 8 bases, with 15 bases sitting between them.

The chain uses TRBV2 and TRBJ1-5; D is possibly TRBD1 (5 bases). The V and J ends lost 6 bases and 1 base respectively, with 13 bases between them. Germline V gives CDR1 SNHLY, CDR2 FYNNEI. The CDR3 runs 15 residues. The CDR3 reads CASRIGTASNQPQHF. CDR3 in DNA: TGTGCCAGCAGAATCGGGACTGCGAGCAATCAGCCCCAGCATTTT.

CDR3 sequence: CASSFNIPEAVTDNEQFF. The CDR3 coding sequence is TGTGCCAGCAGCTTCAATATTCCCGAGGCGGTAACCGACAATGAGCAGTTCTTC. V and J are TRBV7-3 and TRBJ2-1; D is unresolved. Germline values: CDR1 SGHTA, CDR2 FQGTGA. The CDR3 is 18 amino acids. Trimming removed 3 bases at V and 5 bases at J, with 23 bases between. Drawing the rest from reference TRBV7-3 and TRBJ2-1, the complete variable domain is GAGVSQTPSNKVTEKGKYVELRCDPISGHTALYWYRQSLGQGPEFLIYFQGTGAADDSGLPNDRFFAVRPEGSVSTLKIQRTERGDSAVYLCASSFNIPEAVTDNEQFFGPGTRLTVL.

For this clone: The same CDR3 also results from other DNA sequences found in this sample. The V call is TRBV28, the J call TRBJ2-7, with 15 positions matching TRBD2. The CDR3 is made up of 15 amino acids. Germline lookup yields CDR1 MDHEN and CDR2 SYDVKM. Losses at the gene ends were 3 bases for V and 3 bases for J; bases not matched to a gene: 0. Written as DNA, the CDR3 is TGTGCCAGCAGTTTGGGACTAGCGGGAGGCTACGAGCAGTACTTC. Its translation: CASSLGLAGGYEQYF.

The chain couples TRBV15 to TRBJ1-1; perhaps TRBD1 as D (5 bases). Trimming took 3 bases from V and 3 from J, leaving 11 bases between them. Germline assignment: CDR1 LNHNV and CDR2 YYDKDF (reference sequence). The CDR3 extends over 14 amino acids. Here the CDR3 reads CATSRAGGDTEAFF. CDR3 nucleotides: TGTGCCACCAGCAGGGCGGGGGGGGACACTGAAGCTTTCTTT. The variable domain in full, completed from reference TRBV15 and TRBJ1-1, reads DAMVIQNPRYQVTQFGKPVTLSCSQTLNHNVMYWYQQKSSQAPKLLFHYYDKDFNNEADTPDNFQSRRPNTSFCFLDIRSPGLGDTAMYLCATSRAGGDTEAFFGQGTRLTVV.

V is TRBV5-1 and J is TRBJ2-5; tentatively, D is TRBD1 (6 bases). The CDR3 contains 14 residues. With 0 bases removed from V and 3 bases from J, the gap between germline ends came to 9 bases. CDR1 is SGHRS, CDR2 YFSETQ, per germline. CDR3 coding DNA: TGCGCCAGCAGCTTGGCCTCAGGGGAAGAGACCCAGTACTTC. It specifies CASSLASGEETQYF. Looking up the rest from reference TRBV5-1 and TRBJ2-5 gives the full variable domain: KAGVTQTPRYLIKTRGQQVTLSCSPISGHRSVSWYQQTPGQGLQFLFEYFSETQRNKGNFPGRFSGRQFSNSRSEMNVSTLELGDSALYLCASSLASGEETQYFGPGTRLLVL.

The chain carries TRBV11-3 and TRBJ2-1; D perhaps matches TRBD1 (6 bases). This CDR3 has 14 amino acids. Germline loops: CDR1 SGHNT, CDR2 YENEEA. With 5 bases removed from V and 3 bases from J, the gap between germline ends came to 11 bases. CDR3: CASSQDSVYNEQFF. CDR3 in DNA: TGTGCCAGCAGCCAGGACAGTGTCTACAATGAGCAGTTCTTC.